What follows are 26 T cell receptor beta chains derived from one specimen sequenced in a study of blood T cells in healthy people across ages. For the second PCR, which ran for roughly 6 to 11 cycles, a sample-barcoded 5' primer and a J-beta primer mix were used. TCRdb re-derived calls from the 5' RACE reads in MiXCR, one entry per CDR3 protein. The table records roughly 1.5 million distinct CDR3 sequences, approximately 42% of them present only once. Sequencing was carried out using blood. The receptors originated from a woman younger than 30 in good health.

This chain connects TRBV12-3 or TRBV12-4 to TRBJ2-5, with TRBD2 as a possible D gene (6 bases). The ends were cut back, 5 bases at V and 7 bases at J, with 20 bases in the middle. This CDR3 is 15 amino acids long. The CDR3 region has the DNA TGTGCCAGCAGTCCGCAGCCTGAAGTGGGGGGGACCCAGTACTTC. Translation gives CASSPQPEVGGTQYF.

V is TRBV20-1 and J is TRBJ2-3; 7 bases align to TRBD1. Germline CDR1 is DFQATT and CDR2 is SNEGSKA (reference sequence). The trim removed 5 bases at V and 1 base at J, leaving 6 bases unmatched. This CDR3 is built from 14 residues. CDR3 in DNA: TGCAGTGCTGCCGACAGGGTTCGCACAGATACGCAGTATTTT. Translating gives CSAADRVRTDTQYF.

The chain combines TRBV10-3 with TRBJ2-6, with D unclear. Germline V gene data show CDR1 as ENHRY and CDR2 as SYGVKD. The CDR3 runs 17 residues. The V gene lost 3 bases and the J gene lost 0 bases, with 12 bases spanning the gap. The CDR3 protein is CAISDSTTPSGANVLTF. The CDR3 bases are TGTGCCATCAGTGATAGCACCACCCCCTCTGGGGCCAACGTCCTGACTTTC.

DNA for the CDR3: TGTGCCAGCAGACGGGACAGTAGAAACTATGGCTACACCTTC. As protein: CASRRDSRNYGYTF. V gene TRBV2 combines with J gene TRBJ1-2; 7 bases map to TRBD1. The V gene end was trimmed by 6 bases and the J gene end by 2 bases; junction bases not matched to a gene: 6. CDR3 length: 14 residues. Germline values: CDR1 SNHLY, CDR2 FYNNEI.

The rearrangement uses TRBV5-1 and TRBJ1-5, with no clear D. V dropped 3 bases and J dropped 1 base, with 8 bases sitting between them. Germline CDR1 and CDR2: SGHRS and YFSETQ. This CDR3 contains 14 residues. The CDR3 DNA reads TGCGCCAGCAGCTGGGAGCCGAGCAATCAGCCCCAGCATTTT. This translates into CASSWEPSNQPQHF.

The genes are TRBV29-1 and TRBJ1-2; D gene ambiguous. The CDR3 totals 11 residues. V was trimmed by 8 bases and J by 7 bases, leaving 14 bases between them. CDR1 and CDR2 from the germline V gene are SQVTM and ANQGSEA. The CDR3 loop is CSSQVVTGYTF. CDR3 sequence (DNA): TGCAGCTCCCAGGTGGTTACTGGCTACACCTTC.

This chain connects TRBV2 to TRBJ2-7; no clear D. CDR1 SNHLY and CDR2 FYNNEI come from the germline V gene. V lost 3 bases to trimming and J lost 3 bases, with 6 bases between them. This CDR3 spans 12 amino acids. CDR3 bases: TGTGCCAGCAGTGAGGGTTACTACGAGCAGTACTTC. Translated: CASSEGYYEQYF.

The genes are TRBV27 and TRBJ1-1; D is unresolved. CDR1 is MNHEY and CDR2 is SMNVEV in the germline V gene (reference sequence). V was pared by 10 bases and J by 1 base, with 13 bases between. The CDR3 totals 13 residues. This chain's CDR3 is CATSADPNTEAFF. In DNA form, the CDR3 reads TGTGCCACCTCCGCAGATCCGAACACTGAAGCTTTCTTT.

This clonotype was seen a single time. The junction shows a germline mismatch at one end, possibly a read error. CDR3 in DNA: TGTGCCAGTAGTGAGGCCGGCAGGGACAAGACCCAGTACTTC. Protein product: CASSEAGRDKTQYF. The chain carries TRBV2 and TRBJ2-7; D might be TRBD1 (6 bases). The J call could be wrong; TRBJ2-5 is a better fit for the DNA end. In germline, CDR1 is SNHLY, CDR2 FYNNEI. CDR3 length: 14 amino acids.

This sequence joins TRBV27 and TRBJ2-1; the match to TRBD1 covers 10 bases. This CDR3 comprises 16 residues. Losses at the gene ends were 7 bases for V and 6 bases for J; bases not matched to a gene: 12. Looked up from germline, CDR1 is MNHEY and CDR2 is SMNVEV (reference sequence). The CDR3 sequence is CASTTRTGGKLNEQFF. CDR3 nucleotide sequence: TGTGCCAGCACCACCCGGACAGGGGGGAAGCTCAATGAGCAGTTCTTC.

A remark on this clonotype: A much bigger clone sits one base away, suggesting this may be a read error. The V and J genes are TRBV4-3 and TRBJ2-5; D assignment may be TRBD1 or TRBD2 (5 bases each). V was trimmed by 0 bases and J by 5 bases, leaving 13 bases between them. Germline CDR1 reads LGHNA; CDR2 reads YSLEER. CDR3 length equals 15 residues. The CDR3 DNA sequence: TGCGCCAGCAGCCAAGATGACGAGGGGATGGAGACCCAGTACTTC. Translating it yields CASSQDDEGMETQYF.

V is TRBV20-1 and J is TRBJ2-3, with D maybe TRBD2 (5 bases). V was shortened by 6 bases and J by 1 base, with 14 bases between the two germline ends. The CDR3 totals 14 residues. Germline values: CDR1 DFQATT, CDR2 SNEGSKA (reference sequence). CDR3 nucleotide sequence: TGCAGTGCCCCCCCCGAGGGCTGCACAGATACGCAGTATTTT. This codes for CSAPPEGCTDTQYF.

The rearrangement joins TRBV20-1 to TRBJ2-1, with 8 bases lining up with TRBD2. V shed 5 bases and J 7 bases; nucleotides not matched to a gene: 13. Germline V gene data show CDR1 as DFQATT and CDR2 as SNEGSKA (reference sequence). This CDR3 contains 15 residues. The CDR3 coding sequence is TGCAGTGCTTACCTCAGCGGGAGAAGAGGGAATGAGCAGTTCTTC. This codes for CSAYLSGRRGNEQFF.

This clonotype was seen more than once but under ten times. The genes are TRBV7-8 and TRBJ2-1; 7 bases are shared with TRBD1. Per germline, CDR1 SGHVS and CDR2 FQNEAQ. V gave up 1 base and J gave up 0 bases; unmatched junction bases: 9. The CDR3 consists of 18 residues. The CDR3 loop is CASSLVSRGQSSYNEQFF. The CDR3 nucleotides read TGTGCCAGCAGCTTAGTCTCACGGGGACAGAGCTCCTACAATGAGCAGTTCTTC. The full variable domain, in which reference TRBV7-8 and TRBJ2-1 provide the parts outside the CDR3, is GAGVSQSPRYKVAKRGQDVALRCDPISGHVSLFWYQQALGQGPEFLTYFQNEAQLDKSGLPSDRFFAERPEGSVSTLKIQRTQQEDSAVYLCASSLVSRGQSSYNEQFFGPGTRLTVL.

The chain combines TRBV7-2 with TRBJ1-5; a possible D gene is TRBD1 (6 bases). This CDR3 comprises 15 residues. CDR1 and CDR2 from the germline V gene are SGHTA and FQGNSA. Trimming removed 1 base from V and 10 bases from J, with 17 bases in between. CDR3 DNA: TGTGCCAGCAGCTTAGACAGACAGGCGGTCCGCCCCCAGCATTTT. It is translated as CASSLDRQAVRPQHF.

The rearrangement uses TRBV6-1 and TRBJ1-2; D is perhaps TRBD1 (5 bases). Germline values: CDR1 MNHNS, CDR2 SASEGT. V was trimmed by 6 bases and J by 4 bases, leaving 21 bases between them. This CDR3 is 16 amino acids long. CDR3 sequence: CASSARRVGGPYGYTF. The CDR3 DNA sequence: TGTGCCAGCAGCGCGAGACGAGTGGGGGGTCCCTATGGCTACACCTTC.

Written as DNA, the CDR3 is TGCGCCAGCAGCCACGGCGGACATCAGAAAGAGACCCAGTACTTC. Translated: CASSHGGHQKETQYF. V gene TRBV4-3 combines with J gene TRBJ2-5; D perhaps matches TRBD1 (5 bases). The V gene's germline CDR1 is LGHNA and CDR2 YSLEER. The CDR3 has 15 residues. V was cut by 3 bases and J by 3 bases, with 14 bases left in between.

This clonotype was seen more than once but under ten times. The rearrangement joins TRBV29-1 to TRBJ2-7; D might be TRBD2 (6 bases). From germline, CDR1 is SQVTM and CDR2 ANQGSEA. CDR3 length equals 12 residues. V was clipped by 6 bases and J by 6 bases, with 15 bases between them. Written as DNA, the CDR3 is TGCAGCGTGACTGCCGCCGGGAGCGAGCAGTACTTC. It codes for CSVTAAGSEQYF.

The V and J genes are TRBV6-5 and TRBJ1-5; no definite D call. Germline V gene lookup returns CDR1 MNHEY and CDR2 SVGAGI. This CDR3 spans 14 amino acids. The V gene lost 5 bases and the J gene lost 6 bases, with 14 bases spanning the gap. CDR3 sequence reads: CASSTGYEGQPQHF. The CDR3, as DNA: TGTGCCAGCAGTACGGGGTATGAAGGTCAGCCCCAGCATTTT.

J is TRBJ2-1 and V is TRBV6-5, with TRBD1 matching over 7 bases. The length of the CDR3 is 14 residues. Germline loops: CDR1 MNHEY, CDR2 SVGAGI. Trimming removed 7 bases from V and 7 bases from J; junction bases left unmatched: 10. The DNA for the CDR3 is TGTGCCAGCAAACCACAGGGGTCTGGGAATGAGCAGTTCTTC. The encoded protein is CASKPQGSGNEQFF.

This chain joins TRBV20-1 and TRBJ2-5; 10 positions agree with TRBD2. This CDR3 spans 14 amino acids. The V segment lost 6 bases and the J segment 2 bases; nucleotides outside the gene matches: 6. Germline V gene data show CDR1 as DFQATT and CDR2 as SNEGSKA (reference sequence). The CDR3 is CSAELAGRQETQYF. CDR3 bases: TGCAGTGCGGAACTAGCGGGGAGGCAAGAGACCCAGTACTTC.

The chain carries TRBV29-1 and TRBJ2-7; TRBD2 aligns across 11 bases. From germline, CDR1 is SQVTM and CDR2 ANQGSEA. After removal of 4 bases from V and 0 bases from J, the junction contained 5 bases not matched to a gene. This CDR3 has 15 residues. The CDR3 sequence: CSVVTSGGLSYEQYF. CDR3 bases: TGCAGCGTTGTAACTAGCGGGGGACTCTCCTACGAGCAGTACTTC.

This clonotype was counted a few times. CDR3 region: CASSFTARGLTF. The CDR3 DNA reads TGTGCCAGCAGCTTTACTGCCAGGGGGCTCACCTTC. The genes are TRBV7-2 and TRBJ1-2; TRBD1 agrees at 8 bases. CDR1 and CDR2 (germline): SGHTA, FQGNSA. The CDR3 loop spans 12 amino acids. V trimming: 3 bases; J trimming: 13 bases; junction bases outside the gene matches: 7.

The CDR3 DNA sequence: TGTGCCAGCAGCGACACGAATACAGGGGGGGAAATTAGCTATGGCTACACCTTC. Its protein product is CASSDTNTGGEISYGYTF. This chain connects TRBV9 to TRBJ1-2, with TRBD1 identical over 8 bases. The CDR3 has 18 residues. V lost 3 bases and J lost 4; bases outside the gene matches: 17. The V gene's germline CDR1 is SGDLS and CDR2 YYNGEE.

This clonotype was observed a handful of times. This chain connects TRBV7-2 to TRBJ1-1, with D unresolved. The CDR3 is made up of 16 amino acids. The V end lost 5 bases, the J end lost 1 base, and 17 bases lay between the germline ends. Looked up from germline, CDR1 is SGHTA and CDR2 is FQGNSA. Here the CDR3 DNA reads TGTGCCAGCAGCCCTGCTAGACCGATATCGAACACTGAAGCTTTCTTT. Protein sequence: CASSPARPISNTEAFF.

Written as DNA, the CDR3 is TGTGCCAGCAGCCCAGCTGGGACTAGCGGGATCAATGAGCAGTTCTTC. Protein product: CASSPAGTSGINEQFF. The chain is built from TRBV11-2 and TRBJ2-1; 13 bases match TRBD2. The CDR3 spans 16 residues. Germline V gene data show CDR1 as SGHAT and CDR2 as FQNNGV. V lost 5 bases to trimming and J lost 6 bases; unmatched junction nucleotides: 7.